This T cell receptor (beta chain) was captured in a study of T cell changes during pregnancy in multiple sclerosis. Trimming took 4 bases from V and 2 from J; bases not matched to a gene: 6. This CDR3 has 16 amino acids. Germline V lookup: CDR1 SGHNT, CDR2 YYREEE (reference sequence). Only in-frame clones appear in the TCRdb table, and some are missing; sequencing was by immunoSEQ multiplex PCR. Among 65,000 to 85,000 clones listed, more than 80% were seen once. The chain employs TRBV5-4 and TRBJ2-3; 11 bases align to TRBD1. This specimen consisted of CD4+ T cells from peripheral blood mononuclear cells, obtained before pregnancy. This sequence originates from a female donor with multiple sclerosis, enrolled in a pregnancy study. Here the CDR3 reads CASSPGQGALTDTQYF. As DNA, the CDR3 is TGTGCCAGCAGCCCCGGACAGGGGGCTCTCACAGATACGCAGTATTTT.